This TCR beta chain was obtained from a study of early T cells in non-severe SARS-CoV-2 infection. This clonotype has at least ten counts. This CDR3 has 15 amino acids. V was cut by 0 bases and J by 0 bases, with 7 bases left in between. Looked up from germline, CDR1 is SGHRS and CDR2 is YFSETQ. TCRdb processed the 5' RACE reads anew with MiXCR; each CDR3 protein has one entry. The table has 100,000 to 150,000 distinct CDR3 sequences, more than 12% seen once; the top ten hold 20% to 25%. This TCR was recovered from an adult who was a healthcare worker with PCR-confirmed SARS-CoV-2 infection or an uninfected control (not recorded which). J is TRBJ1-5 and V is TRBV5-1; D is ambiguous. Sequencing input: whole blood. For the CDR3, the DNA is TGCGCCAGCAGCTTGGACGGCTATAGCAATCAGCCCCAGCATTTT. Translated, it gives CASSLDGYSNQPQHF.